This record covers a single T cell receptor (beta chain). This specimen belongs to a study of tumor-infiltrating lymphocytes in primary liver carcinoma. On the study more broadly: Patients were men and women aged 30 to 69 years. All lesions had stage T1-T3 N0M0 and about 4 to 11 cm widths.

From unsorted bulk tissue weighing about 20-33 mg, DNA and RNA were co-extracted. The germline CDR1 and CDR2 sequences are SGHRS and YFSETQ. CDR3 length equals 15 residues. V dropped 5 bases and J dropped 2 bases, with 16 bases sitting between them. The researchers produced TCR beta cDNA from roughly 550 ng total RNA with a constant-region primer. Amplification in three nested multiplex PCR rounds with slightly modified ARM-PCR gave rise to TCR beta libraries. The two initial PCR rounds, approximately 10 cycles each, used TRBV1-TRBV30 forward and C-beta reverse primers. TCRdb ran MiXCR on the multiplex PCR reads and lists one entry per CDR3 protein. This table has around 100,000 distinct CDR3 sequences, about 70% appearing once.

The receptor comes from a woman aged 60-75 years with primary liver carcinoma and hepatitis B virus infection. What was sequenced was liver tumor tissue from sampling region 5. Subset here: tumor region T5, tumor centre. This chain joins TRBV5-1 and TRBJ1-2, with a possible D match to TRBD1 (6 bases). The CDR3 coding sequence is TGCGCCAGCAGTCCGGGGGGCAGCGGGAACTATGGCTACACCTTC. Its translation: CASSPGGSGNYGYTF. Based on the CDR3 plus reference TRBV5-1 and TRBJ1-2, the full variable domain is KAGVTQTPRYLIKTRGQQVTLSCSPISGHRSVSWYQQTPGQGLQFLFEYFSETQRNKGNFPGRFSGRQFSNSRSEMNVSTLELGDSALYLCASSPGGSGNYGYTFGSGTRLTVV.